The rows below give T cell receptor beta chains drawn from one sample of a study of blood T cell repertoires in COVID-19. Sequenced by immunoSEQ multiplex PCR; TCRdb stores in-frame clones only, minus some. Among roughly 300,000 clones, roughly nine tenths were seen once, and the ten largest hold over 0.8%. The sample was PBMCs or T cells enriched from blood (not recorded which). These receptor sequences come from a woman aged 25 to 39 who had recovered from COVID-19. CDR3s include the opening cysteine and the closing phenylalanine or tryptophan. A D gene is named only where the DNA matches it firmly. Size is stated for part of the rows, as once, few or many counts, or as a class when the clone is expanded.

J | V | size | D | DNA | CDR3
TRBJ1-1 | TRBV6-5 | NA | TRBD1 | TGTGCCAGCAGACCCGGGACAGCGACCACTGAAGCTTTCTTT | CASRPGTATTEAFF
TRBJ2-1 | TRBV28 | NA | NA | TGTGCCAGCCGAAAGAGGTGGGGGGGCGTGTATGAGCAGTTCTTC | CASRKRWGGVYEQFF
TRBJ1-6 | TRBV3-1/TRBV3-2 | many | NA | TGTGCCAGCAGCCATTCGGGGGTAGGTTCACCCCTCCACTTT | CASSHSGVGSPLHF
TRBJ2-1 | TRBV19 | NA | TRBD1 | TGTGCCAGCACAACAGGGGGCGCCTACAATGAGCAGTTCTTC | CASTTGGAYNEQFF
TRBJ1-1 | TRBV29-1 | NA | NA | TGCAGCGTTCAGGTCGCAAGGACTGAAGCTTTCTTT | CSVQVARTEAFF
TRBJ1-1 | TRBV12-3/TRBV12-4 | NA | NA | TGTGCCAGCAGTTTAGACAGGTTCACTGAAGCTTTCTTT | CASSLDRFTEAFF
TRBJ2-3 | TRBV28 | NA | TRBD2 | TGTGCCAGCAAGTCACTAGCGGGGGGGGTTAGCACAGATACGCAGTATTTT | CASKSLAGGVSTDTQYF
TRBJ2-2 | TRBV6-5 | NA | NA | TGTGCCAGCAGTTACCTCCAGGCGACCGGGGAGCTGTTTTTT | CASSYLQATGELFF
TRBJ2-3 | TRBV10-3 | NA | TRBD2 | TGTGCCATCAGTGCGGGGGGGCCCACAGATACGCAGTATTTT | CAISAGGPTDTQYF
TRBJ1-4 | TRBV2 | NA | TRBD1 | TGTGCCAGCAGTAGACAGGGGGCTAATGAAAAACTGTTTTTT | CASSRQGANEKLFF
TRBJ2-7 | TRBV6-5 | NA | TRBD1 | TGTGCCAGCTCCACCACCGGGACAGTGTTTAACGAGCAGTACTTC | CASSTTGTVFNEQYF
TRBJ1-5 | TRBV5-1 | once | TRBD1 | TGCGCCAGCAGCTTGTCGGGACAGGGTGATCAGCCCCAGCATTTT | CASSLSGQGDQPQHF
TRBJ2-5 | TRBV28 | NA | TRBD2 | TGTGCCAGCAGCCGAGGCGGGGGGGCTGAAGAGACCCAGTACTTC | CASSRGGGAEETQYF
TRBJ1-5 | TRBV28 | NA | NA | TGTGCCAGCAACGTACGGGGGGCGAGGAGCAATCAGCCCCAGCATTTT | CASNVRGARSNQPQHF
TRBJ1-2 | TRBV5-5 | NA | NA | TGTGCCAGCAGCTTGCCGATCCGGGGTGACTATGGCTACACCTTC | CASSLPIRGDYGYTF
TRBJ2-2 | TRBV19 | NA | TRBD1 | TGTGCCAGTACTGTAACAGGGGTTGACGGGGAGCTGTTTTTT | CASTVTGVDGELFF
TRBJ1-1 | TRBV4-3 | NA | NA | TGCGCCAGCAGCCACAACACAGGTCATGCTGAAGCTTTCTTT | CASSHNTGHAEAFF
TRBJ2-7 | TRBV3-1/TRBV3-2 | NA | NA | TGTGCCAGCAGCCAACTAGGGAGCGAGCAGTACTTC | CASSQLGSEQYF
TRBJ1-6 | TRBV5-1 | NA | TRBD1 | TGCGCCAGCGCCCGGACAGGGGATTCACCCCTCCACTTT | CASARTGDSPLHF
TRBJ2-1 | TRBV19 | few | TRBD2 | TGTGCCAGTAGTATATTAGCGGGGGGCTCCTACAATGAGCAGTTCTTC | CASSILAGGSYNEQFF